What follows are 6 T cell receptor beta chains derived from one specimen sequenced in a study of blood T cell repertoires in COVID-19. Produced via immunoSEQ multiplex PCR; TCRdb's table is partial and in-frame only. The sample lists 150,000 to 200,000 clones; around 92% were seen once. Sequences were obtained from peripheral blood. Every receptor here comes from a man aged 30 to 45 with COVID-19, enrolled during active disease.

This sequence joins TRBV30 and TRBJ2-6; a weak D match, TRBD1 (5 bases). The CDR3 is 15 residues long. Germline CDR1 and CDR2: GTSNPN and SVGIG (reference sequence). Trimming took off 3 bases at V and 0 bases at J, with 9 bases between the two ends. The DNA of the CDR3 is TGTGCCTGGAGAGCAGGGCTCTCTGGGGCCAACGTCCTGACTTTC. It specifies CAWRAGLSGANVLTF.

CDR3 amino acids: CASSLLNSGASEQYF. The DNA of the CDR3 is TGTGCCAGCAGCTTGCTGAATAGTGGGGCTTCCGAGCAGTACTTC. V gene TRBV5-6 combines with J gene TRBJ2-7; TRBD1 is a possible D gene (5 bases). V dropped 1 base and J dropped 6 bases, with 17 bases sitting between them. Germline-derived CDR1 and CDR2 are SGHDT and YYEEEE. There are 15 residues in the CDR3.

V and J are TRBV14 and TRBJ1-2, with D possibly matching TRBD1 (6 bases). Germline values: CDR1 SGHDN, CDR2 FVKESK. The CDR3 has 13 amino acids. The ends were cut back, 7 bases at V and 4 bases at J, with 13 bases in the middle. CDR3 DNA sequence: TGTGCCAGCATAGGGGGTTTAGTCTATGGCTACACCTTC. This encodes CASIGGLVYGYTF.

The chain is built from TRBV19 and TRBJ2-3, with 7 bases lining up with TRBD2. The CDR3 extends over 16 amino acids. After removal of 0 bases from V and 5 bases from J, the junction contained 8 bases not matched to a gene. Germline loops: CDR1 LNHDA, CDR2 SQIVND (reference sequence). CDR3 protein: CASSIDREVSGDTQYF. The CDR3 nucleotides read TGTGCCAGTAGTATAGATCGGGAGGTTTCTGGAGATACGCAGTATTTT.

The J gene is TRBJ2-6, the V gene TRBV5-1; D is possibly TRBD1 (6 bases). CDR1 and CDR2 (germline): SGHRS, YFSETQ. CDR3 size: 19 residues. V lost 4 bases and J lost 0, with 20 bases in between. The CDR3 here is CASSPEGRLRGSGANVLTF. The CDR3, as DNA: TGCGCCAGCAGCCCCGAAGGACGACTCAGGGGCTCTGGGGCCAACGTCCTGACTTTC.

This clone was seen a handful of times. CDR3 sequence reads: CASSSGTGNNQPQHF. CDR3 in DNA: TGTGCCAGCAGCTCCGGGACAGGGAACAATCAGCCCCAGCATTTT. The chain uses TRBV6-5 and TRBJ1-5, with TRBD1 matching over 9 bases. The CDR3 totals 15 residues. The trim removed 6 bases at V and 3 bases at J, leaving 6 bases unmatched. Germline assignment: CDR1 MNHEY and CDR2 SVGAGI.